Reported below is one TCR beta chain. The target antigen is unknown. Assay: immunoSEQ multiplex PCR; the TCRdb copy retains only in-frame clones and omits some. This sample carries tens of thousands of clones, roughly nine tenths of them seen once, and the ten largest clones take roughly 2.3%. This specimen belongs to a study of T cell responses to AZD1222 COVID-19 vaccine. On the study more broadly: Timing groups of about 4 and about 12 weeks for second doses were pooled.

The CDR3 is 11 amino acids. Germline lookup yields CDR1 DFQATT and CDR2 SNEGSKA (reference sequence). The germline V and J ends were trimmed by 3 bases and 6 bases, with 7 bases remaining between them. Findings and caveats of the study: Spike-specific TCR repertoires showed rising breadth and depth after two AZD1222 doses. No repertoire was sampled before or during the peak T cell response, only after it.

The V and J genes are TRBV20-1 and TRBJ2-3; D call uncertain. The receptor was derived from an adult in good health. Sequencing used peripheral blood, obtained on day 0 of AZD1222 vaccination. The CDR3 coding sequence is TGCAGTGCTAGCGTGGCGGATACGCAGTATTTT. This gives the protein CSASVADTQYF.